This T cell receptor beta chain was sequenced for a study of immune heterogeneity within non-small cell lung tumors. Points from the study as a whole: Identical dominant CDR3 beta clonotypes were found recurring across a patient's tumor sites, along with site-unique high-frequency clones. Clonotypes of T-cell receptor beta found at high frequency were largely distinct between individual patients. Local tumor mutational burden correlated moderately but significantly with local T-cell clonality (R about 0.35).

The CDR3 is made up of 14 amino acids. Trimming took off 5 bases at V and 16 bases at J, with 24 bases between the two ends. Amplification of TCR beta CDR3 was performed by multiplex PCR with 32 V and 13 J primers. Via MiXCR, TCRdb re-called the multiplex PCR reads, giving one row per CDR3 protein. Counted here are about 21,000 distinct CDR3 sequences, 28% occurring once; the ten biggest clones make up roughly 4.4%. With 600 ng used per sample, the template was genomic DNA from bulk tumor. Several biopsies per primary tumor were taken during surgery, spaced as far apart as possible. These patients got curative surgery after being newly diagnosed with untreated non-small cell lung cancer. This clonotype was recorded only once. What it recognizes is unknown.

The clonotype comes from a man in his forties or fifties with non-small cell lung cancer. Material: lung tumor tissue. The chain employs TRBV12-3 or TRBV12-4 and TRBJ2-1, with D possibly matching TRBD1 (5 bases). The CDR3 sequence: CASSPQGTDNDHFF. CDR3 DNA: TGTGCCAGCAGTCCGCAGGGTACGGACAATGATCACTTCTTC.